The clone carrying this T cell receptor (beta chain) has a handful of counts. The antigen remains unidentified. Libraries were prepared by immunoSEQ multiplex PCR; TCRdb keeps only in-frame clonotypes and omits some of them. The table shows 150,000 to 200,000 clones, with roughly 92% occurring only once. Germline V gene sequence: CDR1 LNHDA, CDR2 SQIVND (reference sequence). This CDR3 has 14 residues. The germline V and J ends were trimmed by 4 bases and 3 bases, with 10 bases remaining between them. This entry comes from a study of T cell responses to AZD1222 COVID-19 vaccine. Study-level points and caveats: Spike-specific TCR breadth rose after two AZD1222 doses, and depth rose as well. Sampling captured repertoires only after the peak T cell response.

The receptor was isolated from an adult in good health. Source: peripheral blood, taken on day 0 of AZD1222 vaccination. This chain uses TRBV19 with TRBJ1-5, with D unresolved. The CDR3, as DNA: TGTGCCAGTAGTACCCGACACGACAATCAGCCCCAGCATTTT. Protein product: CASSTRHDNQPQHF.